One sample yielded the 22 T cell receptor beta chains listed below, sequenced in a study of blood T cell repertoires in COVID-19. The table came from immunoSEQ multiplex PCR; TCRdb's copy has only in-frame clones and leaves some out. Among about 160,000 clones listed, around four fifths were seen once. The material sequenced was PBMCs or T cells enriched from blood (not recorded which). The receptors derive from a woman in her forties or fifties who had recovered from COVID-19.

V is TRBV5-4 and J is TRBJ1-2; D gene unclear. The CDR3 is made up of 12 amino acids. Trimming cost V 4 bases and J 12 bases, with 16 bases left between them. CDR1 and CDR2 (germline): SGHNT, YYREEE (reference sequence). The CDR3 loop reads CASSPESGGDTF. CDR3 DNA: TGTGCCAGCAGCCCAGAGTCGGGAGGCGACACCTTC.

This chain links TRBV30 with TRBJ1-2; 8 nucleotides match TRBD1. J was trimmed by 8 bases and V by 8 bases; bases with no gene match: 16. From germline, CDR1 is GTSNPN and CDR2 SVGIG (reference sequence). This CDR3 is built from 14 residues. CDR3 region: CARPNFGTGSGYTF. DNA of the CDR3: TGTGCCCGCCCAAATTTCGGGACAGGTTCCGGCTACACCTTC.

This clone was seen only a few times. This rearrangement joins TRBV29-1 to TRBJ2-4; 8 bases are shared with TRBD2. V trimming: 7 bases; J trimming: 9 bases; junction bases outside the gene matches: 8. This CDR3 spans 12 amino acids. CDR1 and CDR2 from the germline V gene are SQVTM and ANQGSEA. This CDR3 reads CSADTGGSIQYF. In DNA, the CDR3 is TGCAGCGCCGATACGGGAGGGAGCATTCAGTACTTC. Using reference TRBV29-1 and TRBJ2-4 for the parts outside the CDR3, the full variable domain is SAVISQKPSRDICQRGTSLTIQCQVDSQVTMMFWYRQQPGQSLTLIATANQGSEATYESGFVIDKFPISRPNLTFSTLTVSNMSPEDSSIYLCSADTGGSIQYFGAGTRLSVL.

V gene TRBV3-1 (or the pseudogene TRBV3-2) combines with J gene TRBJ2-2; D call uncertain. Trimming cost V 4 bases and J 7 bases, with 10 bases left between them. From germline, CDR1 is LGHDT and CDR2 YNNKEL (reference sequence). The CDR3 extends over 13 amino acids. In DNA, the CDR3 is TGTGCCAGCAGCCCCTCGGGTGTCGGGGAGCTGTTTTTT. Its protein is CASSPSGVGELFF.

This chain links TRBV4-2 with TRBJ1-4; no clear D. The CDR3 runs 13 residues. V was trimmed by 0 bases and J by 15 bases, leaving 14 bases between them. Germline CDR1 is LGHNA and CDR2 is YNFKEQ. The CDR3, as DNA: TGTGCCAGCAGCCAAGAGCAGGACTCGGGGATGTTTTTT. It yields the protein CASSQEQDSGMFF.

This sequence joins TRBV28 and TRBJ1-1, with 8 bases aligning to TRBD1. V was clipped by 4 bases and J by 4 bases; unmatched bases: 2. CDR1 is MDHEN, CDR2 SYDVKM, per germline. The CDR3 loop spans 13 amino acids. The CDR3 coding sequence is TGTGCCAGCAGTTCAGGGGGCCGCACTGAAGCTTTCTTT. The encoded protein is CASSSGGRTEAFF.

The CDR3 region has the DNA TGTGCCAGCAGGGCAGGGGGTTCTTCACCCCTCCACTTT. Residues: CASRAGGSSPLHF. V is TRBV2 and J is TRBJ1-6; 7 bases line up with TRBD1. This CDR3 is 13 amino acids long. The germline V gene has CDR1 SNHLY and CDR2 FYNNEI. After removal of 6 bases from V and 9 bases from J, the junction contained 5 bases not matched to a gene.

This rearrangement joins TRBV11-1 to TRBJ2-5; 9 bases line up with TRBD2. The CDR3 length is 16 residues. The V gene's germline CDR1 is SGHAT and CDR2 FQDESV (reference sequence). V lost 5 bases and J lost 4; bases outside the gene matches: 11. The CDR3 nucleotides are TGTGCCAGCAGCGCGCCGGGACTAGCCTTGTCAGAGACCCAGTACTTC. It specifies CASSAPGLALSETQYF. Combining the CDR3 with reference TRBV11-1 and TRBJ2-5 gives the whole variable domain EAEVAQSPRYKITEKSQAVAFWCDPISGHATLYWYRQILGQGPELLVQFQDESVVDDSQLPKDRFSAERLKGVDSTLKIQPAELGDSAMYLCASSAPGLALSETQYFGPGTRLLVL.

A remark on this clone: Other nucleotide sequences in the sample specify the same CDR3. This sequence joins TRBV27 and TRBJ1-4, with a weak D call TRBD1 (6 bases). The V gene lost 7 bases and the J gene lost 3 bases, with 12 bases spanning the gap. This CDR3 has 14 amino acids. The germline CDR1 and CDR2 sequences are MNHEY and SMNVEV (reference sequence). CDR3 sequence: CASTGGGSNEKLFF. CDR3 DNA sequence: TGTGCCAGCACCGGGGGGGGCTCTAATGAAAAACTGTTTTTT.

The CDR3 DNA sequence: TGTGCCAGCTCGCTTACTTCGGGGGGGGAGCAGTTCTTC. This translates into CASSLTSGGEQFF. The V gene is TRBV18, the J gene TRBJ2-1, with TRBD2 identical over 8 bases. The V gene's germline CDR1 is KGHSH and CDR2 LQKENI. CDR3 length: 13 amino acids. V shed 6 bases, J shed 10 bases, and the junction held 8 bases outside the gene matches.

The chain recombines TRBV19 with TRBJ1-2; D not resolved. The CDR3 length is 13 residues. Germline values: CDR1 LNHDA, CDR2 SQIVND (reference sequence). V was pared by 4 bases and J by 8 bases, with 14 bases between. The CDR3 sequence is CASSKQGSGGYTF. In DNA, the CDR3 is TGTGCCAGTAGTAAGCAAGGCTCGGGGGGCTACACCTTC. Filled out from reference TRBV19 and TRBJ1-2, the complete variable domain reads DGGITQSPKYLFRKEGQNVTLSCEQNLNHDAMYWYRQDPGQGLRLIYYSQIVNDFQKGDIAEGYSVSREKKESFPLTVTSAQKNPTAFYLCASSKQGSGGYTFGSGTRLTVV.

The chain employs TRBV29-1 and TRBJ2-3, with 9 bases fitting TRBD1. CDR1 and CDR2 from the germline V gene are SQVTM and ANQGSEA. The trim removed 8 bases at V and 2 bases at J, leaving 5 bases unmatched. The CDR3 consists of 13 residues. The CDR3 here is CSQGQGVTDTQYF. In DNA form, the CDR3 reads TGCAGCCAGGGACAGGGTGTCACAGATACGCAGTATTTT.

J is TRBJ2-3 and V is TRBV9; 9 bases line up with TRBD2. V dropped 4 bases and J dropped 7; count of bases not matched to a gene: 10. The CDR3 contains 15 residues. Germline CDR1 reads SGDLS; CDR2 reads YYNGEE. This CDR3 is CASSPYSGGLNTQYF. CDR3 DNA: TGTGCCAGCAGCCCCTATAGCGGGGGCTTAAATACGCAGTATTTT.

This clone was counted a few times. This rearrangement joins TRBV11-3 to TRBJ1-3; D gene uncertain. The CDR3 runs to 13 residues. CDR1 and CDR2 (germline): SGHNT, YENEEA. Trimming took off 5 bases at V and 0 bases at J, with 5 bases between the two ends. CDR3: CASSPLSGNTIYF. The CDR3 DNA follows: TGTGCCAGCAGCCCTCTCTCTGGAAACACCATATATTTT. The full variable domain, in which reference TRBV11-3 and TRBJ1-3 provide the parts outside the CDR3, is EAGVVQSPRYKIIEKKQPVAFWCNPISGHNTLYWYLQNLGQGPELLIRYENEEAVDDSQLPKDRFSAERLKGVDSTLKIQPAELGDSAVYLCASSPLSGNTIYFGEGSWLTVV.

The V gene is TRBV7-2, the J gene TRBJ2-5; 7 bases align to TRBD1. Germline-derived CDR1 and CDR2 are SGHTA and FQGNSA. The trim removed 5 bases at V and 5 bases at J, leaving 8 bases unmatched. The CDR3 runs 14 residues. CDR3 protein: CASSTRQGRETQYF. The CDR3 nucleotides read TGTGCCAGCAGCACAAGACAGGGCAGGGAGACCCAGTACTTC.

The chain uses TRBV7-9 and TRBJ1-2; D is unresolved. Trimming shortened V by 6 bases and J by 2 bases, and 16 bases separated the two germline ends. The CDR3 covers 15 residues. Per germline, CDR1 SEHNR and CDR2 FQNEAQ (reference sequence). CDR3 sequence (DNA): TGTGCCAGCAGTCCCCTTGAGTGGGCCAACTATGGCTACACCTTC. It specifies CASSPLEWANYGYTF.

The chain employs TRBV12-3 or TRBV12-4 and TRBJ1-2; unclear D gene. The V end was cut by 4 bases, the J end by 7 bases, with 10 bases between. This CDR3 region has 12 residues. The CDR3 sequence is CASSSQPGGYTF. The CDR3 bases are TGTGCCAGCAGTTCCCAGCCGGGTGGCTACACCTTC.

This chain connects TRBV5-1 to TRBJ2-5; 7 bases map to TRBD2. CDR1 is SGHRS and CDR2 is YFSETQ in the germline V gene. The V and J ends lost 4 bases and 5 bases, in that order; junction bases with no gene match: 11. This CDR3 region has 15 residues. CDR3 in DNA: TGCGCCAGCAGCGGGGAGGGACTCGCCGGCGAGACCCAGTACTTC. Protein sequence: CASSGEGLAGETQYF.

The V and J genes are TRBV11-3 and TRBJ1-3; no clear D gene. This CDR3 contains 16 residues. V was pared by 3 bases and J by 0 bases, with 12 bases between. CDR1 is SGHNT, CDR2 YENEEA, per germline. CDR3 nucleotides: TGTGCCAGCAGCTTTCCCGCAGCGAGCTCTGGAAACACCATATATTTT. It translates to CASSFPAASSGNTIYF. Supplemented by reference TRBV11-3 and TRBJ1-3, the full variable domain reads EAGVVQSPRYKIIEKKQPVAFWCNPISGHNTLYWYLQNLGQGPELLIRYENEEAVDDSQLPKDRFSAERLKGVDSTLKIQPAELGDSAVYLCASSFPAASSGNTIYFGEGSWLTVV.

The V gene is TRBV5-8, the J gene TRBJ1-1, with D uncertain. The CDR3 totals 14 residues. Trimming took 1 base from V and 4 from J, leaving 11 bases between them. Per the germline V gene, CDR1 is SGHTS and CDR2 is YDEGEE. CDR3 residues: CASSLMRASTEAFF. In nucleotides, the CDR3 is TGTGCCAGCAGCTTGATGAGGGCGAGCACTGAAGCTTTCTTT.

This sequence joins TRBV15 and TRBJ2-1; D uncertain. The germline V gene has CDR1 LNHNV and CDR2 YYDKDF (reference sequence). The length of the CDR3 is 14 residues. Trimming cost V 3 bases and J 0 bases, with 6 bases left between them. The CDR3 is CATSSADSYNEQFF. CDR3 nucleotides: TGTGCCACCAGCAGTGCAGACTCCTACAATGAGCAGTTCTTC.

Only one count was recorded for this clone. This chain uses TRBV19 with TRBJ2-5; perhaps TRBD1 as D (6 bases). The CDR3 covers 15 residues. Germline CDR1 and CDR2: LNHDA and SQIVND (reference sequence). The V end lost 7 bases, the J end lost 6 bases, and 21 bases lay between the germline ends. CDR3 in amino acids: CASTLGASVPQTQYF. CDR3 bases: TGTGCCAGTACCTTGGGGGCCAGCGTCCCACAGACCCAGTACTTC.